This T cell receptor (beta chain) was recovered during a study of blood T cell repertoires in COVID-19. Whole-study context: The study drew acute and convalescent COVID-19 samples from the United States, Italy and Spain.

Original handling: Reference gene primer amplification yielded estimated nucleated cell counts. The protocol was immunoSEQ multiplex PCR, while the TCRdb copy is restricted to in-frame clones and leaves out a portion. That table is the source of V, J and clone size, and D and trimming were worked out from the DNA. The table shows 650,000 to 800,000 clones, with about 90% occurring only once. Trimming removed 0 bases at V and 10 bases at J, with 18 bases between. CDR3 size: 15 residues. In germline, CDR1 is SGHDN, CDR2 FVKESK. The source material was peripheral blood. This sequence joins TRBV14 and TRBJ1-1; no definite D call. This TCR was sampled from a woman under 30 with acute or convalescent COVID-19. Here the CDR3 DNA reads TGTGCCAGCAGCCAAGATTTGGCGGGAGTACACCTAGCTTTCTTT. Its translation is CASSQDLAGVHLAFF.